These 2 T cell receptor beta chains share one sample of origin, sequenced in a study of T cells in Graves' hyperthyroidism and ophthalmopathy. Amplified regions were TCR beta CDR3 sequences from RNA transcripts. When the TCR CDR3 underwent first-round RT-PCR, the HTBI primer set was used. From the multiplex PCR reads, TCRdb called clonotypes with MiXCR, one entry per CDR3 protein. The sample carries about 840,000 distinct CDR3 sequences, 35% to 45% recorded once. Sample: blood. These receptors were taken from a man between 18 and 29 years old with Graves' hyperthyroidism.

This clonotype was observed a few times. V gene TRBV5-6 combines with J gene TRBJ2-7, with D tentatively TRBD2 (5 bases). CDR3 size: 13 residues. V gave up 2 bases and J gave up 3 bases, with 9 bases separating them. Per the germline V gene, CDR1 is SGHDT and CDR2 is YYEEEE. The CDR3 region has the DNA TGTGCCAGCAGCTTCATCGCGGGCTACGAGCAGTACTTC. Its protein is CASSFIAGYEQYF.

Remarks on this clonotype: At one of its ends the junction is not consistent with the germline gene, which may arise from a read error. The V and J genes are TRBV2 and TRBJ1-1; 7 bases fit TRBD1. This CDR3 spans 13 amino acids. Germline CDR1 and CDR2: SNHLY and FYNNEI. CDR3 loop: CASSGTANTEASF. Written as DNA, the CDR3 is TGTGCCAGCTCAGGGACAGCGAACACTGAAGCTTCCTTT.